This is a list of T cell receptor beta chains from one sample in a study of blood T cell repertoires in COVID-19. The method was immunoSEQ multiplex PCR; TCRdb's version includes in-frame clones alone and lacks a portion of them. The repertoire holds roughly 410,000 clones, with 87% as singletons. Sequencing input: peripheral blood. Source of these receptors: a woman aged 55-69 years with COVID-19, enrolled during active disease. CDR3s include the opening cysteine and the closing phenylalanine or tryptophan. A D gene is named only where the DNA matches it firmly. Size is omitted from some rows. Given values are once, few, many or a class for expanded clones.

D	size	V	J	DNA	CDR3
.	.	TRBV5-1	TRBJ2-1	TGCGCCAGCAGCTTCCAGGGACAAAACAATGAGCAGTTCTTC	CASSFQGQNNEQFF
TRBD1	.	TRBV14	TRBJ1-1	TGTGCCAGCAGCGCGGACAGGCGGATGAACACTGAAGCTTTCTTT	CASSADRRMNTEAFF
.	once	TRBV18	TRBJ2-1	TGTGCCAGCTCCCAGGGTCGCGATGAGCAGTTCTTC	CASSQGRDEQFF
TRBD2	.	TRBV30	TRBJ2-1	TGTGCCTGGGTAGCGGGGGGGAACAATGAGCAGTTCTTC	CAWVAGGNNEQFF
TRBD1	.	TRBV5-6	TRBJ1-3	TGTGCCAGCAGCTTGGCCGGGACAGTGAGGAACACCATATATTTT	CASSLAGTVRNTIYF
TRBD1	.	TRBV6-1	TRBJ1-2	TGTGCCAGCAGTGATTTCGGACAGGGAAACTATGGCTACACCTTC	CASSDFGQGNYGYTF
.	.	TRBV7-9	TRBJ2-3	TGTGCCAGCAGCCCGCAGCGTCCGGGGAGATTCACAGATACGCAGTATTTT	CASSPQRPGRFTDTQYF
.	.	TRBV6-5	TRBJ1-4	TGTGCCAGCAGCGGACTTAATGAAAAACTGTTTTTT	CASSGLNEKLFF
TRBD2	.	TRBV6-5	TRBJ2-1	TGTGCCAGCGGGCGGGGGGTAAATGAGCAGTTCTTC	CASGRGVNEQFF
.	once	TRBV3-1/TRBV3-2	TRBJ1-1	TGTGCCAGCAGCCGAACTTCCGCGACACACATTGAAGCTTTCTTT	CASSRTSATHIEAFF
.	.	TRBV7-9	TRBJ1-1	TGTGCCAGCAGCTCGGGACTCTTGAACACTGAAGCTTTCTTT	CASSSGLLNTEAFF
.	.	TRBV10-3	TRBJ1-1	TGTGCCATCACCCGGACAGAGAACACTGAAGCTTTCTTT	CAITRTENTEAFF
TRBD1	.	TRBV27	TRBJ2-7	TGTGCCAGCAGTTTTATTGGGACAGGGGGGGGTGCCGAGCAGTACTTC	CASSFIGTGGGAEQYF
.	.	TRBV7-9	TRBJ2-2	TGTGCCAGCAGCCGCGGACAGTCTGCCGGGGAGCTGTTTTTT	CASSRGQSAGELFF
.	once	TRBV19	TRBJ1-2	TGTGCCAGTAGCCCGGGACAATATGGCTACACCTTC	CASSPGQYGYTF
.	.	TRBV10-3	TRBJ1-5	TGTGCCATCAGTGAAAGCCCTCAGCCCCAGCATTTT	CAISESPQPQHF
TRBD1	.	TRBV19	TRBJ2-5	TGTGCCAGTAGTATAGCTGGACTCTGGGCAGGGGGCCCCGGAGAGACCCAGTACTTC	CASSIAGLWAGGPGETQYF
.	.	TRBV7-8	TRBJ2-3	TGTGCCAGCAGCTTTCTGAGCACAGATACGCAGTATTTT	CASSFLSTDTQYF
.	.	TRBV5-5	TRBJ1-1	TGTGCCAGCAGCTTTGGGGGCGACACTGAAGCTTTCTTT	CASSFGGDTEAFF
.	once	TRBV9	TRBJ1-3	TGTGCCAGCAGCGTGGGGGGGTCAGGGACTGGAAACACCATATATTTT	CASSVGGSGTGNTIYF
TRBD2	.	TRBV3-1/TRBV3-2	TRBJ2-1	TGTGCCAGCAGCCAACTTAGCGGGGGCAATGAGCAGTTCTTC	CASSQLSGGNEQFF
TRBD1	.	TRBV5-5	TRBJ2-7	TGTGCCAGCAGCTTGTCACAGGGGGGCTACGAGCAGTACTTC	CASSLSQGGYEQYF
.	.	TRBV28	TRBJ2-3	TGTGCCAGCACGCTTACAGGAACAGGGTCCTTCCCGACAGATACGCAGTATTTT	CASTLTGTGSFPTDTQYF
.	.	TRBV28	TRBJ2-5	TGTGCCAGCAGTTTTCAGGAAGAGACCCAGTACTTC	CASSFQEETQYF
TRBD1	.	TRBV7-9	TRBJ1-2	TGTGCCAGCAGCGAGGACAGGAACTATGGCTACACCTTC	CASSEDRNYGYTF
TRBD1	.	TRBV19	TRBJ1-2	TGTGCCAGTAGCTTAGGGGGCGATGGCTACACCTTC	CASSLGGDGYTF
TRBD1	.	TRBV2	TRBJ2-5	TGTGCCAGCACCGGGACAGGGGGCCAGGAGACCCAGTACTTC	CASTGTGGQETQYF
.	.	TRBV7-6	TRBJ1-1	TGTGCCAGCAGCTTAGGAGACGGACAGAACACTGAAGCTTTCTTT	CASSLGDGQNTEAFF
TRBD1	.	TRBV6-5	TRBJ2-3	TGTGCCAGCAGTTACCACAGGGGAACAGATACGCAGTATTTT	CASSYHRGTDTQYF
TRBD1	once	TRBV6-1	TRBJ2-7	TGTGCCAGCAGTGAGGGTGTGGGACAGGGGGCTGTCTACGAGCAGTACTTC	CASSEGVGQGAVYEQYF
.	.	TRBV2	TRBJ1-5	TGTGCCAGCAACTCGGGAGATTATCAGCCCCAGCATTTT	CASNSGDYQPQHF
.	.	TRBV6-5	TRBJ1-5	TGTGCCAGCATAAATAGGGGGGGAAATCAGCCCCAGCATTTT	CASINRGGNQPQHF
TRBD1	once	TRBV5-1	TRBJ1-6	TGCGCCAGCAGCCTGGGACAGCCGACATCACCCCTCCACTTT	CASSLGQPTSPLHF
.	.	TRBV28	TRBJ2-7	TGTGCCAGCAGTTTAAGCCGGGACAGCCGGAGGGAGTGGGAGCAGTACTTC	CASSLSRDSRREWEQYF
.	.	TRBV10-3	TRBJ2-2	TGTGCCATCAGTGGTGGACGGAGGGCCGGGACCGGGGAGCTGTTTTTT	CAISGGRRAGTGELFF
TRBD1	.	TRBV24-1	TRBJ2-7	TGTGCCACCAGTGATGCGGGACAGGGTGGCGAGCAGTACTTC	CATSDAGQGGEQYF
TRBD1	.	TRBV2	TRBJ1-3	TGTGCCAGCAGTGAAGCGACAGGGAGCTCTGGAAACACCATATATTTT	CASSEATGSSGNTIYF
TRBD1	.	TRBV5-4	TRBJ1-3	TGTGCCAGCAGCTTGAACAGGGGTGGAAACACCATATATTTT	CASSLNRGGNTIYF
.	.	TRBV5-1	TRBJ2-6	TGCGCCAGCAGCTTGGCGAGCTCTGGGGCCAACGTCCTGACTTTC	CASSLASSGANVLTF
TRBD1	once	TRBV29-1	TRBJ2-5	TGCAGCGTTGAACGGGCAGGGGGAAGCCGGGAGACCCAGTACTTC	CSVERAGGSRETQYF
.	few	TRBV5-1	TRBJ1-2	TGCGCCAGCAGCTTCGGACAGACGAACTATGGCTACACCTTC	CASSFGQTNYGYTF